This T cell receptor beta chain is drawn from a study of preoperative IRX-2 immunotherapy in early breast cancer (dated by TCRdb to the late 2010s). The meaning of the sample's treatment or condition label: preoperative locoregional IRX-2 cytokine immunotherapy. The samples were obtained from a phase Ib study that tested preoperative, locoregional IRX-2 cytokine immunotherapy designed to prime immune responses. Donors were patients with early-stage breast cancer who received IRX-2 before surgery. Libraries were made using the immunoSEQ multiplex PCR assay. TCRdb provides this immuneACCESS table in a form limited to in-frame rearrangements. Some clones are lacking; in checked studies, under half of them reflect an unresolved V gene, and why the rest are absent is not known. Within this sample are around 43,000 clones, with approximately 80% of them counted one time only. The top ten hold 1% to 1.5% of the sample.

Points on this clone: No antigen is known for it. Base qualities are not recorded, but no much larger clone differs from it by a single base.

CDR1 SGHRS and CDR2 YFSETQ are derived from the germline V gene. The trim is 1 base for V and 0 bases for J, with a gap of 7 bases between the germline ends. From the cysteine up to the phenylalanine, the CDR3 has a length of 15 residues. The read is trimmed to its CDR3 DNA, 45 bases read in frame from base 1. The chain was built from TRBV5-1 and TRBJ2-2, and the D gene may be TRBD1, 5 bases matching. The sequences come from tumor tissue, collected after IRX-2 immunotherapy. This clonotype originated in a human donor with breast cancer. The CDR3 is CASSLKGPNTGELFF. The nucleotide sequence is given as TGCGCCAGCAGCTTGAAGGGGCCGAACACCGGGGAGCTGTTTTTT.